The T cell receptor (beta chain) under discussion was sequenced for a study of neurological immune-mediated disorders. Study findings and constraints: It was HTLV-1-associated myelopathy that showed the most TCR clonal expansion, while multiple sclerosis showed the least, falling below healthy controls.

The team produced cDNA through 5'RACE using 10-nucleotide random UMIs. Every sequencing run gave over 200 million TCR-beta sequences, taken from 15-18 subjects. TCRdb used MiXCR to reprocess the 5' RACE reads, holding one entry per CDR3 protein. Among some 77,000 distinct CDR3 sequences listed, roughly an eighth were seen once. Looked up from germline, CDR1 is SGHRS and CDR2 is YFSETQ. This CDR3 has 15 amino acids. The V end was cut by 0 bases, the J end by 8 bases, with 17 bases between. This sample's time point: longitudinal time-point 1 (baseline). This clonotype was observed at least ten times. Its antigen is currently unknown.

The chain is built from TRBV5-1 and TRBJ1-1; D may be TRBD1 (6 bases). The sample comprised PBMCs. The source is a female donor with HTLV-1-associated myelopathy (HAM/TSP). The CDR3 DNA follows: TGCGCCAGCAGCTTGGTAGGGGGGGCGAACGGCGAAGCTTTCTTT. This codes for CASSLVGGANGEAFF.